This T cell receptor beta chain was obtained from a study of spatial heterogeneity in lung cancer. CDR3 size: 14 residues. With 5 bases removed from V and 5 bases from J, the gap between germline ends came to 16 bases. CDR1 and CDR2 from the germline V gene are WNHNN and SYGVQD (reference sequence). Time point here: blood at routine non-recurrence follow-up after resection. Unsorted samples of tumor, nontumor lung or frozen PBMC had their whole RNA sequenced. TCRdb passed the 5' RACE reads through MiXCR, listing each CDR3 protein once. The sample gives about 52,000 distinct CDR3 sequences, 6.5% to 7.5% of which show up once; approximately 35% is in the top ten. This clonotype was counted only a few times.

The gene calls are TRBV10-1 and TRBJ2-7, with D possibly being TRBD1 (6 bases). Sequenced material: PBMCs, taken at follow-up. The sequence came from a female donor with early-stage non-small cell lung cancer. The chain's CDR3 is CASSPTGLIDEQYF. In DNA, the CDR3 is TGCGCCAGCAGTCCGACAGGTTTGATAGACGAGCAGTACTTC.